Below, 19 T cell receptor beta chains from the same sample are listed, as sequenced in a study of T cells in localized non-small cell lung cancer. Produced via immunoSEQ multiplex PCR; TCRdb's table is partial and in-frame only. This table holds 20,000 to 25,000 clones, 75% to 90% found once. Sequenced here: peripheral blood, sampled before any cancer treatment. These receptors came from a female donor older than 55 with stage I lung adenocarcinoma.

The CDR3 region is CASSLRGSGVTYEQYF. In nucleotides, the CDR3 is TGTGCCAGCAGCCTCCGGGGTAGCGGGGTTACCTACGAGCAGTACTTC. The chain recombines TRBV4-2 with TRBJ2-7; 8 bases are shared with TRBD2. CDR1 LGHNA and CDR2 YNFKEQ come from the germline V gene. V shed 4 bases, J shed 2 bases, and the junction held 10 bases outside the gene matches. The CDR3 runs 16 residues.

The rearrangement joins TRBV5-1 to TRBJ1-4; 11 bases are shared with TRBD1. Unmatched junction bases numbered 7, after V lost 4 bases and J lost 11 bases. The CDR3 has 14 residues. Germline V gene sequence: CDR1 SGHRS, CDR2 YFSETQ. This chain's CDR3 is CASSRRDRGAKLFF. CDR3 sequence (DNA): TGCGCCAGCAGCCGACGGGACAGGGGGGCGAAACTGTTTTTT.

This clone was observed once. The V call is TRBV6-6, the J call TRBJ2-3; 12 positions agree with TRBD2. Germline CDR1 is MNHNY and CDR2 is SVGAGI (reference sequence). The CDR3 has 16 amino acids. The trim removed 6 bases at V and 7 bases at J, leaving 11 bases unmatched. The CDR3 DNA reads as TGTGCCAGCAGCCACTTGTCTAGCGGGGGGGTGAATACGCAGTATTTT. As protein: CASSHLSSGGVNTQYF.

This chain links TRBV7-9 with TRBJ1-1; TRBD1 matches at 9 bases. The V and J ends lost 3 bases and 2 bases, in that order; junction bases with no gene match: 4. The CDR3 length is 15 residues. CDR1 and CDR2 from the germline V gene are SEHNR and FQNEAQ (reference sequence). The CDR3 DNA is TGTGCCAGCAGCTTTGGGACAGGGCAAAACACTGAAGCTTTCTTT. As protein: CASSFGTGQNTEAFF. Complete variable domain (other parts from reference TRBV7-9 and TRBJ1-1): DTGVSQNPRHKITKRGQNVTFRCDPISEHNRLYWYRQTLGQGPEFLTYFQNEAQLEKSRLLSDRFSAERPKGSFSTLEIQRTEQGDSAMYLCASSFGTGQNTEAFFGQGTRLTVV.

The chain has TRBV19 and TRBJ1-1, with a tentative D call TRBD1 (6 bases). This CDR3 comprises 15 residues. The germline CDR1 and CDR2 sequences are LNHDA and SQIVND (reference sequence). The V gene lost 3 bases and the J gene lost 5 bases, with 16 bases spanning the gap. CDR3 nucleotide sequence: TGTGCCAGTAGTATCCAGGGGACTCGGGGAACTGAAGCTTTCTTT. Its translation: CASSIQGTRGTEAFF.

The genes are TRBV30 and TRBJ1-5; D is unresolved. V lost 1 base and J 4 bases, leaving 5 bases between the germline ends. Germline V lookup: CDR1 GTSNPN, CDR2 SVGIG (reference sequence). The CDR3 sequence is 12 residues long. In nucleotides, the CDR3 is TGTGCCTGGAGTGGGGGAAATCAGCCCCAGCATTTT. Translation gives CAWSGGNQPQHF.

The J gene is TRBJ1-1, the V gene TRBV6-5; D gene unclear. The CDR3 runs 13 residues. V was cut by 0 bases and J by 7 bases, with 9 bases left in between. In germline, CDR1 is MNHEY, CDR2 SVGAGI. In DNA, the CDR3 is TGTGCCAGCAGTTACTCGGGAAGGAGTGAAGCTTTCTTT. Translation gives CASSYSGRSEAFF.

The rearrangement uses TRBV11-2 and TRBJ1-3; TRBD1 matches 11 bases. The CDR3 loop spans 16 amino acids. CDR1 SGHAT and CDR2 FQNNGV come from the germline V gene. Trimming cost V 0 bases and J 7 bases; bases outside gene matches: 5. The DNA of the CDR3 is TGTGCCAGCAGCTTAGATATCCGGACAGGGGGCAACACCATATATTTT. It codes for CASSLDIRTGGNTIYF.

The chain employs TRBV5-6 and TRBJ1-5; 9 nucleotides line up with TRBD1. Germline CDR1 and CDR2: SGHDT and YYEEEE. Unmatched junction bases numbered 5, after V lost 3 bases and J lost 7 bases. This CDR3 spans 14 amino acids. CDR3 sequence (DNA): TGTGCCAGCAGCTGGGGGGACAGGGACCAGCCCCAGCATTTT. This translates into CASSWGDRDQPQHF. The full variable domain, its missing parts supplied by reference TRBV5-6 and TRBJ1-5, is DAGVTQSPTHLIKTRGQQVTLRCSPKSGHDTVSWYQQALGQGPQFIFQYYEEEERQRGNFPDRFSGHQFPNYSSELNVNALLLGDSALYLCASSWGDRDQPQHFGDGTRLSIL.

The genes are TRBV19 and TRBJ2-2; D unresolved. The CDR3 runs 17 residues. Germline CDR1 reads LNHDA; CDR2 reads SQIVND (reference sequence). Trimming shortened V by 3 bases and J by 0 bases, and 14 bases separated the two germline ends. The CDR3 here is CASSIWSVLTNTGELFF. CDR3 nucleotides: TGTGCCAGTAGTATCTGGTCGGTCCTCACGAACACCGGGGAGCTGTTTTTT. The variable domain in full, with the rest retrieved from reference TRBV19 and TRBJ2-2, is DGGITQSPKYLFRKEGQNVTLSCEQNLNHDAMYWYRQDPGQGLRLIYYSQIVNDFQKGDIAEGYSVSREKKESFPLTVTSAQKNPTAFYLCASSIWSVLTNTGELFFGEGSRLTVL.

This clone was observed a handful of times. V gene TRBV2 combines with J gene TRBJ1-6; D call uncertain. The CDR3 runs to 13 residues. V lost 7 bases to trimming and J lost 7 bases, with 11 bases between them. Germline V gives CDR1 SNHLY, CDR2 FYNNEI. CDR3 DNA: TGTGCCAGCATCAGGCAAGAGAATTCACCCCTCCACTTT. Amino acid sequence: CASIRQENSPLHF.

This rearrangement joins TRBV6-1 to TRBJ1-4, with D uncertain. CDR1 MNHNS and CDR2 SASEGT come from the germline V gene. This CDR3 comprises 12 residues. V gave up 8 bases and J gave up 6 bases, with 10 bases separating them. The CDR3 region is CASQNWDEKLFF. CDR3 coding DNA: TGTGCCAGCCAGAACTGGGATGAAAAACTGTTTTTT.

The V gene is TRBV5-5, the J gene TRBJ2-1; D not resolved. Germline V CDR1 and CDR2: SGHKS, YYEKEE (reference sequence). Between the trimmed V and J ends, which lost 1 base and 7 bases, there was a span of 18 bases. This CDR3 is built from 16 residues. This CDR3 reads CASSLLLGTGPNEQFF. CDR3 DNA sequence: TGTGCCAGCAGCTTGTTGTTAGGCACGGGCCCGAATGAGCAGTTCTTC.

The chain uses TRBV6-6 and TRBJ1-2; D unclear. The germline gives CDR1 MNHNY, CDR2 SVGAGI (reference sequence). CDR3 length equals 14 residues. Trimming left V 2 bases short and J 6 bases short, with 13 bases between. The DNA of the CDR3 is TGTGCCAGCAGTTACGGCAGCGCACGGGATGGCTACACCTTC. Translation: CASSYGSARDGYTF.

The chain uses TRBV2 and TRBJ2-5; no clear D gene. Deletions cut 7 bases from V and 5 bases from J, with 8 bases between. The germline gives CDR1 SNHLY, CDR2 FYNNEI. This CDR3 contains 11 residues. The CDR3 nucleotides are TGTGCCAGCACAGCTAGGGAGACCCAGTACTTC. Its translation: CASTARETQYF.

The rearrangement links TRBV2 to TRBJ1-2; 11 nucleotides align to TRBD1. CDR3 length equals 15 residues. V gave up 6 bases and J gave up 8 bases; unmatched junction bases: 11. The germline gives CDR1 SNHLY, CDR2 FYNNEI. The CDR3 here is CASRPVRTGGAGYTF. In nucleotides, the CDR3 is TGTGCCAGCAGACCGGTCAGGACAGGGGGCGCGGGCTACACCTTC.

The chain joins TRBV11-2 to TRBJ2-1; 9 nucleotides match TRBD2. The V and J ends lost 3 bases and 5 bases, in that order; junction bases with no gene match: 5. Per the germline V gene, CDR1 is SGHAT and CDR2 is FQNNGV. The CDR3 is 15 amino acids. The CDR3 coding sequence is TGTGCCAGCAGCTTGTGGCGGGGGGGGAACAATGAGCAGTTCTTC. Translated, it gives CASSLWRGGNNEQFF.

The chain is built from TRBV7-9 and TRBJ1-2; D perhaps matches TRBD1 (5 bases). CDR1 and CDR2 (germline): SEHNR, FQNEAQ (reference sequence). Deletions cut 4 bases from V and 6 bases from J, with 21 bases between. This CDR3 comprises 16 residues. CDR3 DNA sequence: TGTGCCAGCAGCTCCAACTATGGGGGGGGAGGCGATGGCTACACCTTC. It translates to CASSSNYGGGGDGYTF.

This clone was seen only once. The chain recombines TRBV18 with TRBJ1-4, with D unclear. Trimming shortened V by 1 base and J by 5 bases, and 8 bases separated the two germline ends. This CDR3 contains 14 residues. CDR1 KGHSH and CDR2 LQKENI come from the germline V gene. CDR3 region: CASSPQAMNEKLFF. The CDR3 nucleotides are TGTGCCAGCTCACCACAGGCGATGAATGAAAAACTGTTTTTT.